This T cell receptor beta chain comes out of a study of beta chain features in type 1 diabetes. The germline V gene encodes CDR1 SGHTA and CDR2 FQGNSA. There are 16 residues in the CDR3. The V gene end was trimmed by 5 bases and the J gene end by 10 bases; junction bases not matched to a gene: 9. Comment on this clone: Antigen unknown.

General observations from the study: There was a moderate but significant shortening of TCRB CDR3s in all four CD4+ subsets of Type 1 diabetes patients.

As every portion of the isolated RNA was reverse transcribed, the sequencing read expressed TCRB transcripts. The repertoire was sequenced with immunoSEQ multiplex PCR; TCRdb's copy has only in-frame clones and lacks some. The sample records some 700,000 clones, around an eighth being singletons. This TCR was sampled from a man between 18 and 35 years old with type 1 diabetes. Sequenced sample: naive CD4+ T cells from blood. V gene TRBV7-2 combines with J gene TRBJ2-1; 15 bases are shared with TRBD2. The chain's CDR3 is CASSPKGLAGGMEQFF. DNA for the CDR3: TGTGCCAGCAGCCCAAAGGGACTAGCGGGGGGCATGGAGCAGTTCTTC.